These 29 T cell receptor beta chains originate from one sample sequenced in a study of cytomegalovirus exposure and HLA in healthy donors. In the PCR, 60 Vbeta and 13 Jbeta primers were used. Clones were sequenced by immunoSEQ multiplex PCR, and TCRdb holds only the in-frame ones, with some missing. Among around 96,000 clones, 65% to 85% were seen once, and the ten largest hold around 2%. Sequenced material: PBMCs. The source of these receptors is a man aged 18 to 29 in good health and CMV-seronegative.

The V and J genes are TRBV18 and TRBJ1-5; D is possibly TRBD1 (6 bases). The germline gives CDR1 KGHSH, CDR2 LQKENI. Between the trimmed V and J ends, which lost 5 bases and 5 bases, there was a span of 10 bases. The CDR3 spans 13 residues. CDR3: CASSFAGDQPQHF. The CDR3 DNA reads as TGTGCCAGCTCATTCGCAGGGGATCAGCCCCAGCATTTT. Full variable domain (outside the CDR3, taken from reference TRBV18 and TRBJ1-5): NAGVMQNPRHLVRRRGQEARLRCSPMKGHSHVYWYRQLPEEGLKFMVYLQKENIIDESGMPKERFSAEFPKEGPSILRIQQVVRGDSAAYFCASSFAGDQPQHFGDGTRLSIL.

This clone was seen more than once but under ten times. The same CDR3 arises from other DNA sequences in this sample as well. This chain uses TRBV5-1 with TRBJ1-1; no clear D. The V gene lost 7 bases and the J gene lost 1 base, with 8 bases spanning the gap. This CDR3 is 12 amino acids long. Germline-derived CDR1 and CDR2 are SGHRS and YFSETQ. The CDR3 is CASGEGNTEAFF. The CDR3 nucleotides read TGCGCCAGCGGAGAGGGGAACACTGAAGCTTTCTTT.

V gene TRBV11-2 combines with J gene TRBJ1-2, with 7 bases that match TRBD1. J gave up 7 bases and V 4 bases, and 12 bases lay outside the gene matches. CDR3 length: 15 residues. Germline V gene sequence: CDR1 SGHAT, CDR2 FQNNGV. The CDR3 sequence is CASSYSLGGGGGYTF. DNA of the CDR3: TGTGCCAGCAGCTACTCCTTAGGGGGCGGTGGTGGCTACACCTTC.

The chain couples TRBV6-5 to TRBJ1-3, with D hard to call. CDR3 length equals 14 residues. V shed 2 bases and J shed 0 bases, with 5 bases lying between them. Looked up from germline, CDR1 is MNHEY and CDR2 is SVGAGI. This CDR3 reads CASSYGSSGNTIYF. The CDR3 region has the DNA TGTGCCAGCAGTTACGGGAGCTCTGGAAACACCATATATTTT.

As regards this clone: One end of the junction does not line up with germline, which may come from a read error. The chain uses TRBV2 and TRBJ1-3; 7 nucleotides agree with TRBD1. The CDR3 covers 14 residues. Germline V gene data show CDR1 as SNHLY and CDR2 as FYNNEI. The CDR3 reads CASGEGASGNTIYF. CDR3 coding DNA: TGTGCCAGCGGTGAGGGGGCCTCTGGAAACACCATATATTTT.

The CDR3 sequence: CASTYDRGVSYEQYF. The CDR3 DNA is TGTGCCAGCACCTACGACAGGGGTGTTTCCTACGAGCAGTACTTC. V and J are TRBV28 and TRBJ2-7, with TRBD1 matching over 8 bases. Germline CDR1 is MDHEN and CDR2 is SYDVKM. The CDR3 is 15 amino acids. V shed 7 bases and J 1 base; nucleotides not matched to a gene: 9.

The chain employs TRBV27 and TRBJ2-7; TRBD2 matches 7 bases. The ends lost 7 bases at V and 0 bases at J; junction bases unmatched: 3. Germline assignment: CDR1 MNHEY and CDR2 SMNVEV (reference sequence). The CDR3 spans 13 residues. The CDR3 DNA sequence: TGTGCCAGCAAGCGGGGCCCCTCCTACGAGCAGTACTTC. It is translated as CASKRGPSYEQYF.

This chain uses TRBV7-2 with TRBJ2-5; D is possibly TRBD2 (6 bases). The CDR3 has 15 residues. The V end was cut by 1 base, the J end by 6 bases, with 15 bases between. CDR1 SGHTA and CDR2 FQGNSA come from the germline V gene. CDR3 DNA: TGTGCCAGCAGCTTAGTCGAACTAGCAAGCCAGACCCAGTACTTC. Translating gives CASSLVELASQTQYF.

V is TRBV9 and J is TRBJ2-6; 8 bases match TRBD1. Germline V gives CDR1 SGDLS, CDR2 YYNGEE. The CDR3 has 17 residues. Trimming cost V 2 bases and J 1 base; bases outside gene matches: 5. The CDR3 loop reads CASSVGTGGSGANVLTF. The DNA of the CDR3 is TGTGCCAGCAGCGTGGGGACAGGAGGTTCTGGGGCCAACGTCCTGACTTTC.

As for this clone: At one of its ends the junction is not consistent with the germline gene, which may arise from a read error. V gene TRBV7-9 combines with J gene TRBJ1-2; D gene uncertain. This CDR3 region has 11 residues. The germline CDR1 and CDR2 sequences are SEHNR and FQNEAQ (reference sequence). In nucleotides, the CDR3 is TGTTCCAGCAGCCCCTCTTATGGCTACACCTTC. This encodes CSSSPSYGYTF.

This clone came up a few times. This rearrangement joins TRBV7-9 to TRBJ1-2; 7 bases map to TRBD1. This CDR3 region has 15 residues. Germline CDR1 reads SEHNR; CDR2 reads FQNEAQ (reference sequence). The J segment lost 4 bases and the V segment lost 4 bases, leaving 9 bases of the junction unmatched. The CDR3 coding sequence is TGTGCCAGCAGCTCCGCGGGACAGCCCATCTATGGCTACACCTTC. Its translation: CASSSAGQPIYGYTF.

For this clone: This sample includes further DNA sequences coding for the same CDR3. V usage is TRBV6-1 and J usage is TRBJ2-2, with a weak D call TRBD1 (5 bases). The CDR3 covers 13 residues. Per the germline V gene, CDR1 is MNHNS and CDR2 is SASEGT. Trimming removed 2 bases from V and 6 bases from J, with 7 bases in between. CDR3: CASSETRAGELFF. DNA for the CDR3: TGTGCCAGCAGTGAAACCAGGGCCGGGGAGCTGTTTTTT.

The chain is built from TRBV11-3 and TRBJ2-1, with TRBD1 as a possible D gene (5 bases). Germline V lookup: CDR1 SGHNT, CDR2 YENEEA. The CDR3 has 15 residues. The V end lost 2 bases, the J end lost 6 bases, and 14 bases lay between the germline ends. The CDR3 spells CASSLRAGLGNEQFF. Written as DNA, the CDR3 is TGTGCCAGCAGCTTACGGGCAGGGTTAGGCAATGAGCAGTTCTTC.

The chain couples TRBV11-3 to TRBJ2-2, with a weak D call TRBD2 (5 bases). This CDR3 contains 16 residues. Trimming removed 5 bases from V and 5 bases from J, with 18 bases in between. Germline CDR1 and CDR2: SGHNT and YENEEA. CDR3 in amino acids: CASSAGRSGRTGELFF. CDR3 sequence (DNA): TGTGCCAGCAGCGCGGGTCGCTCCGGTCGGACCGGGGAGCTGTTTTTT.

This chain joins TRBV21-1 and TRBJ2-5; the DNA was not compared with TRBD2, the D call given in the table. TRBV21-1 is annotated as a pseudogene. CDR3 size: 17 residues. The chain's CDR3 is CASSKGLAGGHGETQYF. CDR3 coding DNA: TGTGCCAGCAGCAAGGGACTAGCGGGGGGGCATGGTGAGACCCAGTACTTC.

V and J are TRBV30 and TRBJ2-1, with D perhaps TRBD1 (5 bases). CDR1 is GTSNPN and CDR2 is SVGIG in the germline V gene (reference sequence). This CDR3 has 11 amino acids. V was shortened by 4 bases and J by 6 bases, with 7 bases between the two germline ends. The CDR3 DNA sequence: TGTGCCTGGAACAGGATCAATGAGCAGTTCTTC. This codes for CAWNRINEQFF.

Here the CDR3 reads CSVGDISNEKLFF. For the CDR3, the DNA is TGCAGCGTTGGCGACATATCTAATGAAAAACTGTTTTTT. V is TRBV29-1 and J is TRBJ1-4; D is unresolved. Trimming cost V 4 bases and J 3 bases, with 9 bases left between them. Per the germline V gene, CDR1 is SQVTM and CDR2 is ANQGSEA. The CDR3 contains 13 residues.

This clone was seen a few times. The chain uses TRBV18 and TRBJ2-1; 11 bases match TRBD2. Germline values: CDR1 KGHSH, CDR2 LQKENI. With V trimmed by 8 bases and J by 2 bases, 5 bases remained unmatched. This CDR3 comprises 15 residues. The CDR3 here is CASTIAGGPYNEQFF. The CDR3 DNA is TGTGCCAGCACCATAGCGGGGGGGCCCTACAATGAGCAGTTCTTC.

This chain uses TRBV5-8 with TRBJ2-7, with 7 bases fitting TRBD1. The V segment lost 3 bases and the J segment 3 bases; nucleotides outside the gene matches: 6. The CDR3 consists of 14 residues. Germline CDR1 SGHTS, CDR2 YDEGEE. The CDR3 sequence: CASSSWDRYYEQYF. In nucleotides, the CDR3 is TGTGCCAGCAGCTCGTGGGACAGATACTACGAGCAGTACTTC.

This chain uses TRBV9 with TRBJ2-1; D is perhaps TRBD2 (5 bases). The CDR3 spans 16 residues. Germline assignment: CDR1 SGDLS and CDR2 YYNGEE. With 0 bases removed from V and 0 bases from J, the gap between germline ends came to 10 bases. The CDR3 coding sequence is TGTGCCAGCAGCGTAGGAGCGGCTAGCTCCTACAATGAGCAGTTCTTC. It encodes CASSVGAASSYNEQFF. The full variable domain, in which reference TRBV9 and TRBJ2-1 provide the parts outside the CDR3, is DSGVTQTPKHLITATGQRVTLRCSPRSGDLSVYWYQQSLDQGLQFLIQYYNGEERAKGNILERFSAQQFPDLHSELNLSSLELGDSALYFCASSVGAASSYNEQFFGPGTRLTVL.

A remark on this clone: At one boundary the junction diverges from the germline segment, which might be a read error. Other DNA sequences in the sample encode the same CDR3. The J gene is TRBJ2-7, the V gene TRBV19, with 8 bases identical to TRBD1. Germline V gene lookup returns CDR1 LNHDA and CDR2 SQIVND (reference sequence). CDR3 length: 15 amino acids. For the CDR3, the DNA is TGTGCCAGCAGTACAACAGGGGGTTCAATCTACGAGCAGTACTTC. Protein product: CASSTTGGSIYEQYF.

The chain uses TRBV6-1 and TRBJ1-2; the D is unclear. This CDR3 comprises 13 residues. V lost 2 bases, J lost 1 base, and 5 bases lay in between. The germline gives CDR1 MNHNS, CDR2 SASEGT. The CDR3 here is CASSEQFNYGYTF. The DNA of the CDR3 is TGTGCCAGCAGTGAACAGTTTAACTATGGCTACACCTTC.

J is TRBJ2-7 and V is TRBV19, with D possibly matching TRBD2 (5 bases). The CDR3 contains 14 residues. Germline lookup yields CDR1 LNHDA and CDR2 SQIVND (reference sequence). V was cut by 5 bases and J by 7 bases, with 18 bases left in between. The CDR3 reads CASSFRFSEEEQYF. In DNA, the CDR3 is TGTGCCAGTAGTTTTCGATTTAGCGAGGAGGAGCAGTACTTC.

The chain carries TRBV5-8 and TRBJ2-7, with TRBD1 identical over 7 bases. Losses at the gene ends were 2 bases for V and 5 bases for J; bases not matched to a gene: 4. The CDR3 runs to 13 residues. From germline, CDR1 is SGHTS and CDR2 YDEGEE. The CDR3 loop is CASSLRGPDEQYF. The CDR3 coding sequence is TGTGCCAGCAGCTTAAGGGGGCCGGACGAGCAGTACTTC.

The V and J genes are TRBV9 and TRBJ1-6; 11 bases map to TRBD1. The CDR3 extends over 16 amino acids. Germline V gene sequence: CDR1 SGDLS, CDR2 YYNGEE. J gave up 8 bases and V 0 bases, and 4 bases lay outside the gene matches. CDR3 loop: CASSVARTGGDSPLHF. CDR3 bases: TGTGCCAGCAGCGTAGCAAGGACAGGGGGCGATTCACCCCTCCACTTT.

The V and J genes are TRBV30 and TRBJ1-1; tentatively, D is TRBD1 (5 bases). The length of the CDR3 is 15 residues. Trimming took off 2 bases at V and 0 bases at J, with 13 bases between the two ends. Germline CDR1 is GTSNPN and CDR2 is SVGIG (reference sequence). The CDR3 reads CAWSPKGTLNTEAFF. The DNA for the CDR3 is TGTGCCTGGAGTCCAAAAGGGACTTTGAACACTGAAGCTTTCTTT.

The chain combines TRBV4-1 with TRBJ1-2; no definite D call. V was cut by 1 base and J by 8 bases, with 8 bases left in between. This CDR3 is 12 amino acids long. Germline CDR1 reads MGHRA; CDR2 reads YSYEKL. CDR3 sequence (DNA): TGCGCCAGCAGCCAAGTTAGTAGCGGCTACACCTTC. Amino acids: CASSQVSSGYTF.

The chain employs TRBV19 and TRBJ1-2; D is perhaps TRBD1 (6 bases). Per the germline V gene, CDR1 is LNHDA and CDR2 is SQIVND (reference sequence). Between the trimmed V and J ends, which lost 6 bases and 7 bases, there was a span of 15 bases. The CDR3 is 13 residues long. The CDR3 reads CASSRGAGSGYTF. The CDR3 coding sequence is TGTGCCAGTAGCAGGGGAGCCGGAAGTGGCTACACCTTC.

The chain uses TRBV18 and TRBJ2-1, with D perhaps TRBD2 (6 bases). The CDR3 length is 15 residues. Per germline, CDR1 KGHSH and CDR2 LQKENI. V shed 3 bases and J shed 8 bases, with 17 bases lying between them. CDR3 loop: CASSPRLGGVDEQFF. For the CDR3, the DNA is TGTGCCAGCTCACCGCGGTTAGGCGGGGTTGATGAGCAGTTCTTC.